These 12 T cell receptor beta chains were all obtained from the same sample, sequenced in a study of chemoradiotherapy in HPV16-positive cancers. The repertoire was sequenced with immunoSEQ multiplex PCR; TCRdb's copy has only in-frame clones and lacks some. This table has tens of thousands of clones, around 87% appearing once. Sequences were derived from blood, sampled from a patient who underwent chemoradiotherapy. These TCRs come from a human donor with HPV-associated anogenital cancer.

This CDR3 is CASSPEMDHLRTDTQYF. CDR3 DNA sequence: TGCGCCAGCAGCCCCGAGATGGACCACCTGAGGACAGATACGCAGTATTTT. The V and J genes are TRBV5-1 and TRBJ2-3; D unclear. Per germline, CDR1 SGHRS and CDR2 YFSETQ. Trimming shortened V by 4 bases and J by 3 bases, and 21 bases separated the two germline ends. The length of the CDR3 is 17 residues. The full variable domain, with the rest looked up from reference TRBV5-1 and TRBJ2-3, is KAGVTQTPRYLIKTRGQQVTLSCSPISGHRSVSWYQQTPGQGLQFLFEYFSETQRNKGNFPGRFSGRQFSNSRSEMNVSTLELGDSALYLCASSPEMDHLRTDTQYFGPGTRLTVL.

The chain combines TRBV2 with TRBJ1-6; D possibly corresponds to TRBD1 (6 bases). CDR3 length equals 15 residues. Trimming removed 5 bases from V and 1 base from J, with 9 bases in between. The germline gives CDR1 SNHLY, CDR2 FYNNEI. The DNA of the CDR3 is TGTGCCAGCAGTTGGGGGCTATCCTATAATTCACCCCTCCACTTT. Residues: CASSWGLSYNSPLHF.

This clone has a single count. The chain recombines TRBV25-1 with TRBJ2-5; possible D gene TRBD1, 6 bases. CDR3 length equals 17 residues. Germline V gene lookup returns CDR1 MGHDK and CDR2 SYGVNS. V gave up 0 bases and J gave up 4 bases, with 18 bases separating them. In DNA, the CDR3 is TGTGCCAGCAGTGAATATATCGGGCCCCAGGGGTCAGAGACCCAGTACTTC. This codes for CASSEYIGPQGSETQYF.

The CDR3 loop is CASSQGQGENTEAFF. The CDR3 nucleotides read TGCGCCAGCAGCCAAGGGCAGGGAGAAAACACTGAAGCTTTCTTT. The chain carries TRBV4-3 and TRBJ1-1; tentatively, D is TRBD1 (5 bases). This CDR3 is 15 amino acids long. Trimming took 1 base from V and 2 from J, leaving 11 bases between them. Germline V CDR1 and CDR2: LGHNA, YSLEER.

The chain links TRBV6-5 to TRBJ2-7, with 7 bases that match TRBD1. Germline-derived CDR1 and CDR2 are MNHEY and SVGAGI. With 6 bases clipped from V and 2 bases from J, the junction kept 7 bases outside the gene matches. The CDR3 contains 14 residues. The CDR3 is CASRNDRDTYEQYF. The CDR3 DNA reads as TGTGCCAGCAGAAACGACAGGGACACCTACGAGCAGTACTTC.

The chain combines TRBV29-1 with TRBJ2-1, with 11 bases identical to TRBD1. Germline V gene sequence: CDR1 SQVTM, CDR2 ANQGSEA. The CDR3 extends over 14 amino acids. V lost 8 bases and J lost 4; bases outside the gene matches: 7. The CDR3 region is CSSLGQGAYNEQFF. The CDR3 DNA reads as TGCAGCTCCCTCGGACAGGGGGCATACAATGAGCAGTTCTTC.

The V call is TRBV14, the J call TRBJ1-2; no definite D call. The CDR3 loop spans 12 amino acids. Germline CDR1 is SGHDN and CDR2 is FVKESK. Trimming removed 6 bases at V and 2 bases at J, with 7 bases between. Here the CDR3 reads CASSLGNYGYTF. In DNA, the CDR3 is TGTGCCAGCAGTCTCGGAAACTATGGCTACACCTTC.

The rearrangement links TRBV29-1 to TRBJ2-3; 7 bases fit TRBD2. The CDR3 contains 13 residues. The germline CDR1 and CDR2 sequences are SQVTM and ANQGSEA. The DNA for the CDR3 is TGCATTTGCGAGGGAGGGGGCACAGATACGCAGTATTTT. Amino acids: CICEGGGTDTQYF.

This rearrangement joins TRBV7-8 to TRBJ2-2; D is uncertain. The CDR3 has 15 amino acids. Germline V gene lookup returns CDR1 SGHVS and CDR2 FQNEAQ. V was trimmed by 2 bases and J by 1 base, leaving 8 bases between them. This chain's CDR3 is CASSLSHQNTGELFF. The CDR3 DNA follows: TGTGCCAGCAGCTTAAGCCACCAGAACACCGGGGAGCTGTTTTTT.

CDR3 in DNA: TGCGCCAGCAGCTTAGAACAGGGTCGGCTGTACACCGGGGAGCTGTTTTTT. Protein product: CASSLEQGRLYTGELFF. The rearrangement uses TRBV5-1 and TRBJ2-2, with a possible D match to TRBD1 (6 bases). This CDR3 spans 17 amino acids. Germline V gene lookup returns CDR1 SGHRS and CDR2 YFSETQ. Trimming left V 2 bases short and J 3 bases short, with 17 bases between.

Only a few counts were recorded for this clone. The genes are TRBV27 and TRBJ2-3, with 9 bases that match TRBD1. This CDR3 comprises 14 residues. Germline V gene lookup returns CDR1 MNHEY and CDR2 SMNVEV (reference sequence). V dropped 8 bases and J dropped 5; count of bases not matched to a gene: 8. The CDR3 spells CASSEDRGGDTQYF. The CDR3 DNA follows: TGTGCCAGCTCTGAGGACAGGGGAGGAGATACGCAGTATTTT.

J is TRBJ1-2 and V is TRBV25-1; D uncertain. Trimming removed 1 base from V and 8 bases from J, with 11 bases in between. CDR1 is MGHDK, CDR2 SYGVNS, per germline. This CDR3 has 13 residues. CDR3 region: CASSESRTMGYTF. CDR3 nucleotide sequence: TGTGCCAGCAGTGAATCCAGGACTATGGGCTACACCTTC.